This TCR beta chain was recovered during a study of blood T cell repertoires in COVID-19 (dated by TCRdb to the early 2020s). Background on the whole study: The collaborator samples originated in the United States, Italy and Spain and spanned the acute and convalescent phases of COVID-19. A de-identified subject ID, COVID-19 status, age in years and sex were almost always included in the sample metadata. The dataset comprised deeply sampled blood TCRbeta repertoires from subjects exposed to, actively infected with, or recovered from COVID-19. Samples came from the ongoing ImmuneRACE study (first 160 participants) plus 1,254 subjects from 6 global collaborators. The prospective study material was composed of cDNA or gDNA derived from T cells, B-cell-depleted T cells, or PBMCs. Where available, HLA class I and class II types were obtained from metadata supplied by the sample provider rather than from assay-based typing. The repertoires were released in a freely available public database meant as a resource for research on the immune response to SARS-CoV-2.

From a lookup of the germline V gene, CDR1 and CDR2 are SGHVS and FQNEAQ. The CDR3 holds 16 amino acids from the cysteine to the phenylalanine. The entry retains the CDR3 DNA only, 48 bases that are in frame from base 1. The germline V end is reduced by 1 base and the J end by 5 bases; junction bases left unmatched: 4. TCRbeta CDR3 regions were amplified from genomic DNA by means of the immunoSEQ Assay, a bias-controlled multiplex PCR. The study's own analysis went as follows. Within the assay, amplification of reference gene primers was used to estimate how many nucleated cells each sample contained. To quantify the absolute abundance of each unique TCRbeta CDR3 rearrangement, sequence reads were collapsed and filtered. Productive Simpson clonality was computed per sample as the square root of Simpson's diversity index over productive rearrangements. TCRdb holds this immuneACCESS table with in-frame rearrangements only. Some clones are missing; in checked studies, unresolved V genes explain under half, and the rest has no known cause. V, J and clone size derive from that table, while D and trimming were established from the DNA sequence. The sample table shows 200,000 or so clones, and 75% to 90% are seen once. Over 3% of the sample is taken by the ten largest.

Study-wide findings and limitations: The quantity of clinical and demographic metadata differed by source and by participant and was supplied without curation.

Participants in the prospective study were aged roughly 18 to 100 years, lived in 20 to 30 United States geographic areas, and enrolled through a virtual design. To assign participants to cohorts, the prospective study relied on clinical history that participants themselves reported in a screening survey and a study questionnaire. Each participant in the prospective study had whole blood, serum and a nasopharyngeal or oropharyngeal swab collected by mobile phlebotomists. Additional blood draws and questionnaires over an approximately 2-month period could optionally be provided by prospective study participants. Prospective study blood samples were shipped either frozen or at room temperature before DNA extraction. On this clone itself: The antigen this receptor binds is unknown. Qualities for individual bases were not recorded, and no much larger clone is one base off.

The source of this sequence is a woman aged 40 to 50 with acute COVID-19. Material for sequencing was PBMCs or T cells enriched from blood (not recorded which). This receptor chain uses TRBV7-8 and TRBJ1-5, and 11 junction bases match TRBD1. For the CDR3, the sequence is CASSLGGTGGDQPQHF. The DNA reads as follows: TGTGCCAGCAGCTTAGGCGGGACAGGGGGGGATCAGCCCCAGCATTTT.